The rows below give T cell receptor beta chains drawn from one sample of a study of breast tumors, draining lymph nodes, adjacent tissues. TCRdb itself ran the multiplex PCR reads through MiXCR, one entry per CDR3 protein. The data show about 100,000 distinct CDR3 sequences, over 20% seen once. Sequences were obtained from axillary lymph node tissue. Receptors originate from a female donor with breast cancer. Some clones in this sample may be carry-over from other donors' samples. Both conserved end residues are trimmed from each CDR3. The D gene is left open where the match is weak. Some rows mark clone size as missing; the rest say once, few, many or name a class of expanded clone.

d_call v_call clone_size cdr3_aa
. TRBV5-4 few ASSLEVGSASYNEQF
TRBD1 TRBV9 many ASSSLGQSYNEQF
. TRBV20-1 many SASPTSGAYEQY
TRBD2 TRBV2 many ASSEYRGRSYEQY
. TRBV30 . AWSGRVATNEKLF
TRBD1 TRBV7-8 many ASSTGTGRTGELF
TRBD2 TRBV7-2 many ASSFYRGGRDTQY
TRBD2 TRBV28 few ATMTSGKTYEQY
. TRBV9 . ASSGPFSGKGNNEQF
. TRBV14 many ASSGRDSEQY
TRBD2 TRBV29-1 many SVGLAGDTQY
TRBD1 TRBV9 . ASSLRTGKNTEAF
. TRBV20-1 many SARAVLGRTDTQY
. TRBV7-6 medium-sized ASSLGNEQF
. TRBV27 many ASSFGGAGGYEQY
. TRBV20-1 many SARDLSAGDTQY
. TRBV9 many ASSVAGSNEQY
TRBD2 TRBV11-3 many ASSSGLVGPNEQF
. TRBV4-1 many ASSQELLHEQF
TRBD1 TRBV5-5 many ASSLWDSYGYT
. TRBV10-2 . ASSESRGVGEKLF
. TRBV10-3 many AISRGMGFSPNTGELF
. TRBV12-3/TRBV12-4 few ASSFAGTEAF
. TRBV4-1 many ASRDLQIYEKLF
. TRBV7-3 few ASSLIGVSYNEQF
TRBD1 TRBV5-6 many ASSGGDRVISSYNEQF
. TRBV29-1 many SVSGPGELF
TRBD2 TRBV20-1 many SARGGRGGYEQY
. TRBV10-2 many ASSEGHSYNSPLH
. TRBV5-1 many ASSLDHYGYT
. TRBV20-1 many SARDQARLEHNEKLF
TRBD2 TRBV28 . ASILGTSIGHEQF